The clone carrying this TCR beta chain was recorded a few times. Its antigen is currently unknown. The data are from a study of cytomegalovirus exposure and HLA in healthy donors. CDR1 is SGHRS, CDR2 YFSETQ, per germline. The V gene end was trimmed by 5 bases and the J gene end by 1 base; junction bases not matched to a gene: 4. The CDR3 is made up of 14 amino acids. Whole-study results and caveats: The study recorded 150 to 200 TCR beta chains that were cytomegalovirus-associated. Researchers reported in a later analysis that a missense DCLRE1C variant was tied to TCR beta V- and J-gene trimming.

PCR involved 60 Vbeta and 13 Jbeta primers. The data were produced by immunoSEQ multiplex PCR, yet TCRdb's version contains in-frame clones alone and is incomplete. The repertoire holds 100,000 to 120,000 clones, with about 81% as singletons. The rearrangement uses TRBV5-1 and TRBJ1-1; TRBD1 matches at 8 bases. Input material: PBMCs. The TCR was taken from a man aged 25-45 years in good health and CMV-seronegative. The CDR3 nucleotides read TGCGCCAGCAGGACGGGACAGGAGAACACTGAAGCTTTCTTT. Its protein is CASRTGQENTEAFF.